A single sample gave rise to the 3 T cell receptor beta chains below, sequenced in a study of blood T cell repertoires in COVID-19. Data came from immunoSEQ multiplex PCR; TCRdb stores just in-frame clones and leaves some out. The sample lists under 450,000 clones, approximately 90% seen once, with over 0.7% in the top ten. The source material was PBMCs or T cells enriched from blood (not recorded which). The receptors derive from a woman between 35 and 50 years old who had been exposed to COVID-19.

This clone was picked up one time. The sample carries other DNA sequences with the same CDR3. The chain combines TRBV12-3 or TRBV12-4 with TRBJ1-2; no clear D gene. This CDR3 comprises 13 residues. Trimming cost V 1 base and J 2 bases, with 5 bases left between them. The CDR3 coding sequence is TGTGCCAGCAGTTTAGGGCGGAACTATGGCTACACCTTC. Translated: CASSLGRNYGYTF.

The chain combines TRBV20-1 with TRBJ2-1; 12 positions match TRBD2. CDR1 DFQATT and CDR2 SNEGSKA come from the germline V gene (reference sequence). The V segment lost 3 bases and the J segment 9 bases; nucleotides outside the gene matches: 21. This CDR3 region has 19 residues. CDR3 residues: CSASVPGRASGGVLGEQFF. The CDR3, as DNA: TGCAGTGCTAGTGTCCCCGGTAGGGCTAGCGGGGGGGTCCTTGGTGAGCAGTTCTTC.

This sequence joins TRBV5-5 and TRBJ1-4; TRBD1 might be the D (6 bases). V was clipped by 0 bases and J by 6 bases, with 9 bases between them. Germline CDR1 SGHKS, CDR2 YYEKEE (reference sequence). The CDR3 consists of 14 residues. The CDR3 protein is CASSLGQEHEKLFF. DNA for the CDR3: TGTGCCAGCAGCTTGGGACAGGAGCATGAAAAACTGTTTTTT. Variable domain in full (rest from reference TRBV5-5 and TRBJ1-4): DAGVTQSPTHLIKTRGQQVTLRCSPISGHKSVSWYQQVLGQGPQFIFQYYEKEERGRGNFPDRFSARQFPNYSSELNVNALLLGDSALYLCASSLGQEHEKLFFGSGTQLSVL.